The clone carrying this T cell receptor (beta chain) occurred a few times. Its antigen is not identified. V dropped 7 bases and J dropped 4; count of bases not matched to a gene: 5. This CDR3 has 15 residues. The V gene's germline CDR1 is SGHVS and CDR2 FQNEAQ. Stability of Graves' hyperthyroidism was defined as absent ophthalmopathy progression within 18 months. Subjects aged 18 to 65 presented with newly diagnosed hyperthyroidism of less than 2 months' duration. The source of the sample is a study of T cells in Graves' hyperthyroidism and ophthalmopathy. Study-wide results and limits: Most thyroid clonotypes expanded above 0.001 appeared in blood too. Classification by a 13 V-J model distinguished ophthalmopathy from stable hyperthyroidism.

The investigators amplified TCR beta CDR3 regions from RNA transcripts. The study used the HTBI primer set for a first-round RT-PCR of the TCR CDR3. TCRdb ran MiXCR on the multiplex PCR reads and lists one entry per CDR3 protein. Seen here are about 580,000 distinct CDR3 sequences, 35% to 55% observed once, and the top ten hold about 8%. The rearrangement uses TRBV7-8 and TRBJ2-3, with 13 nucleotides matching TRBD2. This TCR derives from a woman aged 18-29 years with Graves' hyperthyroidism. Specimen: peripheral blood or thyroid tissue (not recorded which). DNA for the CDR3: TGTGCCAGCACCCACGGACTAGCGGGAGCAGATACGCAGTATTTT. Protein sequence: CASTHGLAGADTQYF.